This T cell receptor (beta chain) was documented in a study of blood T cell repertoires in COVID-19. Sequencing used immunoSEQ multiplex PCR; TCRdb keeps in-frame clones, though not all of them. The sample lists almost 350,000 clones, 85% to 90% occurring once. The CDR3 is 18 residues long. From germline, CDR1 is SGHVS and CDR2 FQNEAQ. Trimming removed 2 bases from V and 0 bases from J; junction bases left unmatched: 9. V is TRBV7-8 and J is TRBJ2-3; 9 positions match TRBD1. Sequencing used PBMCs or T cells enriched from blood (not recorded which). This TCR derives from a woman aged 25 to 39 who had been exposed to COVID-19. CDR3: CASSLPRTGEGSTDTQYF. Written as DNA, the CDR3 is TGTGCCAGCAGCTTACCCCGGACAGGGGAGGGAAGCACAGATACGCAGTATTTT.